This T cell receptor beta chain derives from a study of control samples from healthy donors and cancer patients. The protocol was immunoSEQ multiplex PCR, while the TCRdb copy is restricted to in-frame clones and leaves out a portion. This sample yields 100,000 to 150,000 clones, of which approximately 92% are seen a single time; more than 2% belongs to the top ten. This clonotype was sampled from a man aged 18-30 years in good health. Sequenced sample: blood.

This CDR3 is CASSRARGDTQYF. CDR3 bases: TGTGCCAGCAGCCGCGCCCGGGGAGATACGCAGTATTTT. The V call is TRBV7-2, the J call TRBJ2-3; possible D gene TRBD2, 5 bases. CDR1 and CDR2 from the germline V gene are SGHTA and FQGNSA. There are 13 residues in the CDR3. Trimming pared 5 bases from V and 5 bases from J, leaving 11 bases between.